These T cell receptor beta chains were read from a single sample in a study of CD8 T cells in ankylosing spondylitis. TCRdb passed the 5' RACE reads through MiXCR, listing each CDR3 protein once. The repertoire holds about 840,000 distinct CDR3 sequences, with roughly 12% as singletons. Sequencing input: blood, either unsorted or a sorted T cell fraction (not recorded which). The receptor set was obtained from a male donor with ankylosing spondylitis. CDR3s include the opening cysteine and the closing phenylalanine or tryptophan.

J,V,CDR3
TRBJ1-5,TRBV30,CAWTRGGLSQPQHF
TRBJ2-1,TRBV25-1,CASSEYKGLGSYNEQFF
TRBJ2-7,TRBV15,CATSRDPLPYEQYF
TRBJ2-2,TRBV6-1,CASLRSQAGELFF
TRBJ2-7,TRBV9,CASSAGTSGGAVYF
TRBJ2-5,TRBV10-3,CAISDPSKGETQYF
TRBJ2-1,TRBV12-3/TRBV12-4,CASSFKDFLIHPEQFF
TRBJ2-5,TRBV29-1,CSVALGDQETQYF
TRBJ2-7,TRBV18,CASSPRALAGAYEQYF
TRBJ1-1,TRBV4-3,CASSQEGRLGTEAFF
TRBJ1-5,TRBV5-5,CASSPINGADQPQHF
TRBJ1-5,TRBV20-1,CSASPMRNSNQPQHF
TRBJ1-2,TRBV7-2,CASSLNGQLNYGYTF
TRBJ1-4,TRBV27,CASSVENVPGKLFF
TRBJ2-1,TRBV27,CASSLASGRVMSYNEQFF
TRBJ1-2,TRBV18,CASSQGQDLTYGYTF
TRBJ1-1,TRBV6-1,CASKREEDTEAFF
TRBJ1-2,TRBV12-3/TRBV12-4,CASSTRTAGYGYTF
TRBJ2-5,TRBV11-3,CASSSDRLYLRGETQYF
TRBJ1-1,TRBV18,CASTQNRDLHTEAFF
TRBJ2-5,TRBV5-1,CASSAPLTGLVRLETQYF
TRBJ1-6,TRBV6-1,CASTGRGPWNSPLHF
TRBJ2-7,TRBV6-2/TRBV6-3,CASSWGASGTYEQYF
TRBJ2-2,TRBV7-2,CASSRSGTGDTGELFF
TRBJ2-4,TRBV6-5,CASSYFSPAKNIQYF
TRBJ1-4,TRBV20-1,CSARGQGAETNEKLFF
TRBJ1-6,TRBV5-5,CASSPQPTAPLHF
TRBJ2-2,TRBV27,CASSRHVLAGVTGELFF
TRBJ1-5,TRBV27,CASSPIPGDQPQHF
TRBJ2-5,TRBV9,CATLPPPETQYF
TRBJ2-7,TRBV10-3,CAISESQAVSYEQYF
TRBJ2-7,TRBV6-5,CASSYIGRVYEQYF
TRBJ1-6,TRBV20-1,CSARDEPNSPLHF
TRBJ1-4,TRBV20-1,CSARDGGRGKLFF
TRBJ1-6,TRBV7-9,CASSLEGVSPLHF
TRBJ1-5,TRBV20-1,CSAQPRQGYQPQHF
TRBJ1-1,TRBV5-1,CASSLDKYTEAFF
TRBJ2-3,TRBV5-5,CASTRLAVTDTQYF
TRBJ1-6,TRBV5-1,CASSSRGIDGSPLHF
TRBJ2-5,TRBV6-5,CAVGTEETQYF
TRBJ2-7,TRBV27,CASSLGAGGAYEQYF
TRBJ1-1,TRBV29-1,CSVEGGRRFNTEAFF
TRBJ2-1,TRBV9,CASSVVVSGPDGQFF